Sequencing of this T cell receptor (beta chain) was carried out in a study of shared clonotypes between healthy human individuals. The overall study: Plates per donor: three CD4 naive, three CD4 memory, two CD8 naive, one CD8 memory.

A word on this clone: Its specificity is unknown.

In the original workflow: Filtering differed, since immunoSEQ gave only junction sequences and no quality scores. Measured with immunoSEQ multiplex PCR; TCRdb has only the in-frame clones, and not every one. V and J calls and clone size are copied from that table; D and trimming were computed from the DNA. The data show some 2.3 million clones, just over 90% seen once. The study, taken as a whole, reports: It was observed that approximately 5% of naive CD4 clonotypes were shared across several donors. Generally, naive subsets came out with larger estimated richness than memory subsets.

Germline CDR1 is SGHAT and CDR2 is FQDESV (reference sequence). The J segment lost 11 bases and the V segment lost 5 bases, leaving 11 bases of the junction unmatched. This CDR3 contains 14 residues. The chain is built from TRBV11-1 and TRBJ1-3; 8 positions match TRBD1. The sequenced sample was naive CD4+ T cells from PBMCs. The subset was: CD45RA+ positively selected. This receptor was taken from a man aged 18-30 years in good health. Some clones in this sample may be carry-over from other donors' samples. CDR3 sequence (DNA): TGTGCCAGCAGCGCCGGGACAGGAGGAACACCCATATATTTT. Translation gives CASSAGTGGTPIYF. The full variable domain, with the rest looked up from reference TRBV11-1 and TRBJ1-3, is EAEVAQSPRYKITEKSQAVAFWCDPISGHATLYWYRQILGQGPELLVQFQDESVVDDSQLPKDRFSAERLKGVDSTLKIQPAELGDSAMYLCASSAGTGGTPIYFGEGSWLTVV.